This record looks at one TCR beta chain sequence and its context. With 4 bases clipped from V and 7 bases from J, the junction kept 14 bases outside the gene matches. The CDR3 sequence is 16 residues long. Germline V gene lookup returns CDR1 SGDLS and CDR2 YYNGEE. 13 Jbeta primers and 60 Vbeta primers were used for the PCR. Produced via immunoSEQ multiplex PCR; TCRdb's table is partial and in-frame only. Here the sample spans about 150,000 clones, about 85% being singletons. This sample is part of a study of cytomegalovirus exposure and HLA in healthy donors. Healthy bone marrow donors made up the donors.

The chain joins TRBV9 to TRBJ2-1; TRBD1 matches at 7 bases. The origin of this receptor is a woman under 30 in good health and CMV-seronegative. Sequencing was performed on PBMCs. DNA of the CDR3: TGTGCCAGCAGCCCCCCCCGAGCACAGGGGATGAATGAGCAGTTCTTC. Its protein is CASSPPRAQGMNEQFF.